Below are 10 T cell receptor beta chains sequenced from a single sample in a study of cytotoxic CD8 clonotypes in ibrutinib-treated CLL. Profiling relied on immunoSEQ multiplex PCR, and the TCRdb table lists in-frame clones only, not all of them. The table shows approximately 70,000 clones, with about nine tenths occurring only once. Sequenced material: PBMCs, taken after 12 months of ibrutinib treatment. The receptors shown here come from a human donor with chronic lymphocytic leukemia.

The V call is TRBV9, the J call TRBJ1-3; no clear D. The CDR3 has 15 residues. The germline CDR1 and CDR2 sequences are SGDLS and YYNGEE. V lost 0 bases, J lost 2 bases, and 9 bases lay in between. The CDR3 reads CASSVGMNPGNTIYF. In DNA form, the CDR3 reads TGTGCCAGCAGCGTAGGGATGAACCCTGGAAACACCATATATTTT.

CDR3 coding DNA: TGTGCAAGTCGCCCAGACAGGGACGTCAGGACTGGGACAGATACGCAGTATTTT. Amino acid sequence: CASRPDRDVRTGTDTQYF. V gene TRBV12-2 combines with J gene TRBJ2-3; the table calls TRBD1, which could not be checked here. TRBV12-2 corresponds to a pseudogene. The CDR3 sequence is 18 residues long.

This clone was seen just once. The genes are TRBV5-4 and TRBJ2-3; D unclear. CDR3 length equals 15 residues. Germline V CDR1 and CDR2: SGHNT, YYREEE (reference sequence). V lost 5 bases to trimming and J lost 0 bases, with 13 bases between them. The CDR3 loop is CASRHHGTSTDTQYF. Written as DNA, the CDR3 is TGTGCCAGCAGACATCATGGCACTAGCACAGATACGCAGTATTTT.

This clone is medium-sized in the sample. This chain joins TRBV28 and TRBJ2-7; perhaps TRBD1 as D (5 bases). V lost 6 bases to trimming and J lost 3 bases, with 12 bases between them. The CDR3 runs 13 residues. The V gene's germline CDR1 is MDHEN and CDR2 SYDVKM. The chain's CDR3 is CASRSPGFYEQYF. The CDR3 nucleotides read TGTGCCAGCAGGAGTCCAGGGTTCTACGAGCAGTACTTC.

This sequence joins TRBV4-2 and TRBJ1-1; D perhaps matches TRBD1 (5 bases). Looked up from germline, CDR1 is LGHNA and CDR2 is YNFKEQ. This CDR3 has 16 residues. Deletions cut 4 bases from V and 2 bases from J, with 17 bases between. The CDR3 DNA follows: TGTGCCAGCAGCCGGGGACTTCACATAGGCAACACTGAAGCTTTCTTT. Its translation: CASSRGLHIGNTEAFF.

The chain uses TRBV4-3 and TRBJ2-3; tentatively, D is TRBD1 (5 bases). V lost 1 base and J 4 bases, leaving 6 bases between the germline ends. CDR3 length: 13 amino acids. Germline values: CDR1 LGHNA, CDR2 YSLEER. CDR3 coding DNA: TGCGCCAGCAGCCAAGGCAGGGCAGATACGCAGTATTTT. Residues: CASSQGRADTQYF.

This clone was recorded a few times. CDR3 nucleotide sequence: TGTGCCAGCTCCGGAAACTATGGCTACACCTTC. Amino acid sequence: CASSGNYGYTF. This chain links TRBV6-5 with TRBJ1-2; no clear D. V shed 8 bases and J shed 2 bases, with 6 bases lying between them. The V gene's germline CDR1 is MNHEY and CDR2 SVGAGI. The CDR3 is 11 amino acids.

This sequence joins TRBV5-6 and TRBJ2-7; D possibly corresponds to TRBD1 (6 bases). CDR3 length: 16 residues. Trimming removed 0 bases from V and 2 bases from J, with 15 bases in between. The germline V gene has CDR1 SGHDT and CDR2 YYEEEE. CDR3 nucleotides: TGTGCCAGCAGCTTGGGGGGACAAGGCCCCCCCTACGAGCAGTACTTC. Encoded protein: CASSLGGQGPPYEQYF.

V is TRBV30 and J is TRBJ2-7; 8 bases agree with TRBD1. V lost 7 bases and J lost 4; bases outside the gene matches: 12. CDR3 size: 14 residues. The germline CDR1 and CDR2 sequences are GTSNPN and SVGIG (reference sequence). As DNA, the CDR3 is TGTGCCTTTTTAGCCGGGACAGGTTTTTACGAGCAGTACTTC. It translates to CAFLAGTGFYEQYF.

The V call is TRBV19, the J call TRBJ1-4, with 9 bases identical to TRBD1. Trimming took 5 bases from V and 3 from J; bases not matched to a gene: 4. The CDR3 sequence is 15 residues long. Germline CDR1 is LNHDA and CDR2 is SQIVND (reference sequence). The CDR3 coding sequence is TGTGCCAGTAGTGTAAGACAGGGGGCTAATGAAAAACTGTTTTTT. Translation: CASSVRQGANEKLFF.